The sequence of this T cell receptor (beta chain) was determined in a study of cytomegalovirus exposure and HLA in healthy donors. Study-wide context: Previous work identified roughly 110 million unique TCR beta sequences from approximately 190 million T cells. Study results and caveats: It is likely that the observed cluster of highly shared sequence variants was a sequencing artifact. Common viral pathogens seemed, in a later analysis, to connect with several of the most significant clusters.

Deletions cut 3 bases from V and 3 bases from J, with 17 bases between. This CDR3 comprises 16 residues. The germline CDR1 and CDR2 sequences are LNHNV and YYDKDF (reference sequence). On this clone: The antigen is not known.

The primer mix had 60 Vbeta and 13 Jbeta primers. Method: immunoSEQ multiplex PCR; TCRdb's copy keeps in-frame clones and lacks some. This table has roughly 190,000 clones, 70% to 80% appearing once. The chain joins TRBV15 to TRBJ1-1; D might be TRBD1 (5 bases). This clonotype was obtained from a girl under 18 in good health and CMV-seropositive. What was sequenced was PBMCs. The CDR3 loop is CATSRGKSSGYTEAFF. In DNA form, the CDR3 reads TGTGCCACCAGCAGGGGTAAATCATCAGGGTACACTGAAGCTTTCTTT.